The source of this T cell receptor (beta chain) is a study of T cell repertoires in cytomegalovirus infection. At the level of the study: CMV infection plus the matching HLA type was flagged by public TCR beta signatures. Study findings and constraints: Predominance within the ex vivo response was attributable to HLA-C-restricted CMV-specific TCR beta clonotypes.

MiXCR, run by TCRdb on the reads, gives a single entry per CDR3 protein. The table includes 740,000 or so distinct CDR3 sequences, less than 40% detected once. V lost 1 base to trimming and J lost 2 bases, with 8 bases between them. The CDR3 covers 15 residues. In germline, CDR1 is SGHVS, CDR2 FQNEAQ. This clonotype showed up many times. Antigen unknown. Sequencing was performed on PBMCs. The rearrangement joins TRBV7-8 to TRBJ2-2, with D unclear. This receptor was taken from a human donor in good health (CMV status not recorded). Some clones in this sample may be carry-over from other donors' samples. The CDR3 is CASSLVLINTGELFF. As DNA, the CDR3 is TGTGCCAGCAGCTTAGTTCTAATAAACACCGGGGAGCTGTTTTTT.